Below, one TCR beta chain is given with its context. The data stem from a study of cytomegalovirus exposure and HLA in healthy donors. Use of 60 Vbeta and 13 Jbeta primers characterized the PCR. Profiled with immunoSEQ multiplex PCR; TCRdb holds only in-frame clones, not every one. The table includes some 160,000 clones, 86% detected once. The V end lost 3 bases, the J end lost 1 base, and 5 bases lay between the germline ends. Looked up from germline, CDR1 is MNHEY and CDR2 is SMNVEV (reference sequence). The CDR3 contains 13 residues. This TCR derives from a woman between 18 and 29 years old in good health and CMV-seronegative. Sequencing was done on a sample of PBMCs. The chain carries TRBV27 and TRBJ2-3; D is unclear. CDR3: CASSFVGTDTQYF. CDR3 DNA: TGTGCCAGCAGTTTCGTCGGCACAGATACGCAGTATTTT.